What follows are 28 T cell receptor beta chains derived from one specimen sequenced in a study of early T cells in non-severe SARS-CoV-2 infection. Each CDR3 protein gets one entry after TCRdb re-called the 5' RACE reads with MiXCR. The sample carries approximately 49,000 distinct CDR3 sequences, roughly 10% recorded once. Sequenced sample: whole blood. The receptors here all came from an adult who was a healthcare worker with PCR-confirmed SARS-CoV-2 infection or an uninfected control (not recorded which).

The chain has TRBV6-2 or TRBV6-3 and TRBJ2-7, with 7 nucleotides matching TRBD2. This CDR3 is 13 amino acids long. The ends lost 7 bases at V and 5 bases at J; junction bases unmatched: 8. Germline V gene data show CDR1 as MNHEY and CDR2 as SVGEGT. The CDR3: CASNRAGADEQYF. CDR3 DNA: TGTGCCAGCAACCGCGCGGGAGCCGACGAGCAGTACTTC.

V and J are TRBV10-2 and TRBJ1-1; D unresolved. The CDR3 is made up of 11 amino acids. The germline V and J ends were trimmed by 7 bases and 1 base, with 4 bases remaining between them. Germline V gene data show CDR1 as WSHSY and CDR2 as SAAADI. The CDR3 nucleotides read TGCGCCAGCACTGCGAACACTGAAGCTTTCTTT. This gives the protein CASTANTEAFF.

This clonotype has at least ten counts. V usage is TRBV7-2 and J usage is TRBJ1-1; TRBD1 matches 7 bases. The CDR3 totals 15 residues. Germline lookup yields CDR1 SGHTA and CDR2 FQGNSA. Trimming took 5 bases from V and 1 from J; bases not matched to a gene: 7. The CDR3 loop reads CASSTQTGRNTEAFF. The CDR3 nucleotides are TGTGCCAGCAGCACCCAGACAGGGCGGAACACTGAAGCTTTCTTT.

The chain links TRBV4-1 to TRBJ2-6; D is ambiguous. Trimming took off 1 base at V and 2 bases at J, with 3 bases between the two ends. CDR3 length: 14 amino acids. From germline, CDR1 is MGHRA and CDR2 YSYEKL. The CDR3 DNA sequence: TGCGCCAGCAGCCAAGGACCTGGGGCCAACGTCCTGACTTTC. It is translated as CASSQGPGANVLTF.

This clonotype was seen a few times. The V and J genes are TRBV5-1 and TRBJ1-1; D is undetermined. The CDR3 length is 15 residues. V dropped 4 bases and J dropped 1 base, with 14 bases sitting between them. CDR1 and CDR2 (germline): SGHRS, YFSETQ. The CDR3 protein is CASSVEGQANTEAFF. Here the CDR3 DNA reads TGCGCCAGCAGCGTGGAGGGCCAAGCGAACACTGAAGCTTTCTTT. Supplemented by reference TRBV5-1 and TRBJ1-1, the full variable domain reads KAGVTQTPRYLIKTRGQQVTLSCSPISGHRSVSWYQQTPGQGLQFLFEYFSETQRNKGNFPGRFSGRQFSNSRSEMNVSTLELGDSALYLCASSVEGQANTEAFFGQGTRLTVV.

This chain connects TRBV25-1 to TRBJ1-2; 7 bases match TRBD1. Germline CDR1 reads MGHDK; CDR2 reads SYGVNS. This CDR3 has 12 residues. Trimming removed 6 bases from V and 7 bases from J; junction bases left unmatched: 5. The CDR3 DNA is TGTGCCAGCAGCGGACAGGTCGGTGGCTACACCTTC. This encodes CASSGQVGGYTF.

The chain carries TRBV29-1 and TRBJ2-7, with D tentatively TRBD1 (5 bases). CDR3 size: 12 residues. Trimming shortened V by 5 bases and J by 2 bases, and 10 bases separated the two germline ends. The V gene's germline CDR1 is SQVTM and CDR2 ANQGSEA. CDR3 loop: CSVQQVPYEQYF. In nucleotides, the CDR3 is TGCAGCGTTCAACAGGTTCCCTACGAGCAGTACTTC.

This clonotype has just a few counts. The J gene is TRBJ1-6, the V gene TRBV10-3; D not certain. This CDR3 is 15 amino acids long. CDR1 and CDR2 (germline): ENHRY, SYGVKD. The V gene lost 4 bases and the J gene lost 10 bases, with 17 bases spanning the gap. The CDR3 coding sequence is TGTGCCATCAGTGGGGTTGACTCCAGCGGCTCACCCCTCCACTTT. Translated: CAISGVDSSGSPLHF.

The rearrangement joins TRBV12-3 or TRBV12-4 to TRBJ2-1; 9 bases map to TRBD1. The V gene end was trimmed by 5 bases and the J gene end by 2 bases; junction bases not matched to a gene: 4. CDR3 length: 15 amino acids. CDR3 sequence reads: CASSTTGGTYNEQFF. In DNA form, the CDR3 reads TGTGCCAGCAGTACCACAGGGGGCACCTACAATGAGCAGTTCTTC.

The chain couples TRBV29-1 to TRBJ2-5; D ambiguous. This CDR3 region has 12 residues. The V gene lost 4 bases and the J gene lost 2 bases, with 8 bases spanning the gap. Germline V gives CDR1 SQVTM, CDR2 ANQGSEA. This CDR3 reads CSVGSVQETQYF. The CDR3 bases are TGCAGCGTTGGATCTGTTCAAGAGACCCAGTACTTC.

In this sample, this clonotype turned up a few times. The chain couples TRBV6-1 to TRBJ2-1, with D possibly matching TRBD1 (6 bases). This CDR3 region has 12 residues. Between the trimmed V and J ends, which lost 6 bases and 3 bases, there was a span of 6 bases. CDR1 is MNHNS, CDR2 SASEGT, per germline. The CDR3 loop reads CASRDSYNEQFF. In nucleotides, the CDR3 is TGTGCCAGCAGGGACAGCTACAATGAGCAGTTCTTC.

This clonotype showed up many times. The rearrangement uses TRBV11-3 and TRBJ2-2; possibly TRBD1 for D (5 bases). The CDR3 is 13 residues long. V was cut by 0 bases and J by 7 bases, with 6 bases left in between. Germline CDR1 is SGHNT and CDR2 is YENEEA. The CDR3 loop is CASSLEGLGELFF. DNA of the CDR3: TGTGCCAGCAGCTTAGAGGGGCTCGGGGAGCTGTTTTTT.

This clonotype was detected a few times. The rearrangement joins TRBV7-9 to TRBJ2-5; no reliable D call. The CDR3 sequence is 12 residues long. V dropped 10 bases and J dropped 1 base, with 10 bases sitting between them. The germline V gene has CDR1 SEHNR and CDR2 FQNEAQ (reference sequence). Here the CDR3 DNA reads TGTGCCACGGGTCCCCTCCAAGAGACCCAGTACTTC. It is translated as CATGPLQETQYF.

This clonotype turned up a few times. The CDR3 coding sequence is TGTGCCAGTAGTACGACAGCCAACTATGGCTACACCTTC. Protein sequence: CASSTTANYGYTF. The chain couples TRBV19 to TRBJ1-2; tentative D call: TRBD1 (5 bases). The CDR3 length is 13 residues. V lost 4 bases and J lost 2, with 8 bases in between. The germline V gene has CDR1 LNHDA and CDR2 SQIVND (reference sequence).

This clonotype was seen only a few times. The chain couples TRBV20-1 to TRBJ1-3, with D perhaps matching TRBD1 (5 bases). CDR3 length: 13 amino acids. Germline V gene lookup returns CDR1 DFQATT and CDR2 SNEGSKA (reference sequence). Trimming pared 0 bases from V and 7 bases from J, leaving 10 bases between. The CDR3, as DNA: TGCAGTGCTAGAGAGGGGCTTCGGAACACCATATATTTT. This encodes CSAREGLRNTIYF.

A remark on this clonotype: At one boundary the junction diverges from the germline segment, which might be a read error. The V gene is TRBV28, the J gene TRBJ2-2; 10 bases line up with TRBD1. This CDR3 contains 12 residues. Germline CDR1 MDHEN, CDR2 SYDVKM. Here the CDR3 DNA reads TGTGCCAGCAGTTTATTGACAGGGGGCCAAAACTTT. This encodes CASSLLTGGQNF.

This rearrangement joins TRBV4-1 to TRBJ2-4; tentative D call: TRBD2 (6 bases). The CDR3 covers 17 residues. Trimming removed 1 base at V and 1 base at J, with 14 bases between. Germline V gene data show CDR1 as MGHRA and CDR2 as YSYEKL. CDR3 nucleotides: TGCGCCAGCAGCCAAGGGCTGGATCGGGGGGCCAAAAACATTCAGTACTTC. This translates into CASSQGLDRGAKNIQYF.

This clonotype has at least ten counts. This chain uses TRBV4-3 with TRBJ1-5, with unresolved D. V dropped 3 bases and J dropped 6 bases, with 12 bases sitting between them. The germline gives CDR1 LGHNA, CDR2 YSLEER. The CDR3 runs 14 residues. CDR3 DNA: TGCGCCAGCAGCCAGAATCCCGTGAGTCAGCCCCAGCATTTT. Translating gives CASSQNPVSQPQHF.

The chain uses TRBV20-1 and TRBJ2-7, with 11 bases aligning to TRBD2. The germline V gene has CDR1 DFQATT and CDR2 SNEGSKA (reference sequence). The trim removed 4 bases at V and 2 bases at J, leaving 4 bases unmatched. CDR3 length equals 14 residues. The CDR3 spells CSATSGGIPYEQYF. CDR3 nucleotide sequence: TGCAGTGCTACTAGCGGGGGGATACCCTACGAGCAGTACTTC.

This clonotype was picked up many times. The chain carries TRBV5-1 and TRBJ1-3; D ambiguous. V gave up 5 bases and J gave up 6 bases, with 15 bases separating them. The germline V gene encodes CDR1 SGHRS and CDR2 YFSETQ. CDR3 length: 14 amino acids. Here the CDR3 DNA reads TGCGCCAGCAGTTCGTCGGGAGCAGAAAACACCATATATTTT. Protein product: CASSSSGAENTIYF.

The rearrangement uses TRBV4-2 and TRBJ1-3; weak D call: TRBD1 (6 bases). Germline CDR1 is LGHNA and CDR2 is YNFKEQ. The CDR3 covers 12 residues. The ends were cut back, 1 base at V and 8 bases at J, with 6 bases in the middle. The CDR3 bases are TGTGCCAGCAGCCAAGGACAGGACACCATATATTTT. Its translation: CASSQGQDTIYF.

This clonotype was observed many times. This chain connects TRBV20-1 to TRBJ2-3; possibly TRBD1 or TRBD2 for D (5 bases each). The CDR3 is 13 residues long. Germline-derived CDR1 and CDR2 are DFQATT and SNEGSKA (reference sequence). Between the trimmed V and J ends, which lost 5 bases and 9 bases, there was a span of 18 bases. CDR3 nucleotides: TGCAGTGCTTCCTTGGGACGAACACCCACGCAGTATTTT. It is translated as CSASLGRTPTQYF.

The V and J genes are TRBV5-1 and TRBJ2-7, with D maybe TRBD1 (6 bases). The ends were cut back, 0 bases at V and 7 bases at J, with 17 bases in the middle. The germline CDR1 and CDR2 sequences are SGHRS and YFSETQ. The CDR3 totals 15 residues. The CDR3 DNA reads as TGCGCCAGCAGCTTGGCGTCAGGGGCCCCGCAGGAGCAGTACTTC. Protein: CASSLASGAPQEQYF.

A remark on this clonotype: One end of the junction does not line up with germline, which may come from a read error. The chain recombines TRBV11-2 with TRBJ2-1, with a weak D call TRBD1 (6 bases). The CDR3 has 14 residues. Germline values: CDR1 SGHAT, CDR2 FQNNGV. Written as DNA, the CDR3 is TGTGCCAGCAGCTTAGAGTGGGGGACACCTGAAGAGATCTTC. Its translation is CASSLEWGTPEEIF.

The chain joins TRBV5-1 to TRBJ1-1; D is unclear. The germline gives CDR1 SGHRS, CDR2 YFSETQ. The CDR3 length is 15 residues. With 0 bases removed from V and 1 base from J, the gap between germline ends came to 10 bases. The CDR3 is CASSLAGGQNTEAFF. The CDR3 nucleotides read TGCGCCAGCAGCTTGGCGGGCGGCCAGAACACTGAAGCTTTCTTT.

CDR3: CASSWGQDATDTQYF. CDR3 bases: TGTGCCAGCAGCTGGGGACAGGACGCCACAGATACGCAGTATTTT. The chain combines TRBV7-9 with TRBJ2-3; 8 bases match TRBD1. Looked up from germline, CDR1 is SEHNR and CDR2 is FQNEAQ (reference sequence). This CDR3 is 15 amino acids long. With 4 bases clipped from V and 2 bases from J, the junction kept 5 bases outside the gene matches.

This clonotype has at least ten counts. V is TRBV29-1 and J is TRBJ2-7; D call uncertain. The V and J ends lost 6 bases and 1 base respectively, with 7 bases between them. Per germline, CDR1 SQVTM and CDR2 ANQGSEA. The CDR3 spans 11 residues. The CDR3 spells CSVSVSYEQYF. The CDR3 bases are TGCAGCGTATCAGTTTCCTACGAGCAGTACTTC.

The table lists this clonotype with a few counts. V usage is TRBV29-1 and J usage is TRBJ2-2; 7 nucleotides line up with TRBD1. Germline V lookup: CDR1 SQVTM, CDR2 ANQGSEA. V was clipped by 6 bases and J by 0 bases; unmatched bases: 1. This CDR3 comprises 13 residues. CDR3 residues: CSVGQTNTGELFF. DNA of the CDR3: TGCAGCGTGGGACAGACGAACACCGGGGAGCTGTTTTTT.